This T cell receptor (beta chain) emerged from a study of control samples from healthy donors and cancer patients. Assay used: immunoSEQ multiplex PCR; TCRdb lists only in-frame clones, some missing. The data hold about 75,000 clones, with around 84% observed a single time. The TCR comes from a man aged 50-59 years in good health. Sequenced: blood.

The chain's CDR3 is CASRLGTQGLGEQYF. The CDR3 region has the DNA TGTGCCAGCAGGTTGGGAACACAGGGTCTCGGCGAGCAGTACTTC. The V call is TRBV2, the J call TRBJ2-7; D is perhaps TRBD1 (6 bases). The CDR3 is made up of 15 amino acids. The germline V gene encodes CDR1 SNHLY and CDR2 FYNNEI. The V gene lost 6 bases and the J gene lost 6 bases, with 21 bases spanning the gap.